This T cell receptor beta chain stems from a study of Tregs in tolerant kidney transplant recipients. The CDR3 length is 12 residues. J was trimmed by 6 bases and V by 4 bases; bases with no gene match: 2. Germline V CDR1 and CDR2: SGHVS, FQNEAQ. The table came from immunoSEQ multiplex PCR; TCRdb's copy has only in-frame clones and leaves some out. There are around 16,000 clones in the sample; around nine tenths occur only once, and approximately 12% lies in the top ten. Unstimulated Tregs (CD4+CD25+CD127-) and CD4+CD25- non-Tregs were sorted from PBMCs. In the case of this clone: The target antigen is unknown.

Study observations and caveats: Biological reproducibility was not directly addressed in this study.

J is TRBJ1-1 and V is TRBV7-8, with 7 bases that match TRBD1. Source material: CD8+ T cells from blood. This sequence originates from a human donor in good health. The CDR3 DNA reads TGTGCCAGCAGCTACACAGGGGCTGAAGCTTTCTTT. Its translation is CASSYTGAEAFF.